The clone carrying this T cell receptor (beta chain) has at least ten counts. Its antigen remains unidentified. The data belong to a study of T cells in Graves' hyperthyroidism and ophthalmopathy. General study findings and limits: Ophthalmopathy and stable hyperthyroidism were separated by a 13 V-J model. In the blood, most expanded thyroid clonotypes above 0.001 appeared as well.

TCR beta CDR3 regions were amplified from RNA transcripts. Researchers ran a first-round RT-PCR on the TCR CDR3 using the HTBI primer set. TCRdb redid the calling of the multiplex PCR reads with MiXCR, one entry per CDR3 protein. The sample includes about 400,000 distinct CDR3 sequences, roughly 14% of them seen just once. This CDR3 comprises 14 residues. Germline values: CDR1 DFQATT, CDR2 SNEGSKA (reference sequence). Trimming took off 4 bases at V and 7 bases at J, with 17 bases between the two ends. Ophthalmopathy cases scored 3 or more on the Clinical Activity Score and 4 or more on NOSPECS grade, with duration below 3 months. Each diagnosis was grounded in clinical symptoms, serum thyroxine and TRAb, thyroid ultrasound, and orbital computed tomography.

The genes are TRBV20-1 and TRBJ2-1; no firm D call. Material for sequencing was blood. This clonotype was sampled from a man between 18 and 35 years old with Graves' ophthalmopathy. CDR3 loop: CSAMDLSSWNEQFF. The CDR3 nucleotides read TGCAGTGCTATGGATCTTTCTTCGTGGAATGAGCAGTTCTTC.